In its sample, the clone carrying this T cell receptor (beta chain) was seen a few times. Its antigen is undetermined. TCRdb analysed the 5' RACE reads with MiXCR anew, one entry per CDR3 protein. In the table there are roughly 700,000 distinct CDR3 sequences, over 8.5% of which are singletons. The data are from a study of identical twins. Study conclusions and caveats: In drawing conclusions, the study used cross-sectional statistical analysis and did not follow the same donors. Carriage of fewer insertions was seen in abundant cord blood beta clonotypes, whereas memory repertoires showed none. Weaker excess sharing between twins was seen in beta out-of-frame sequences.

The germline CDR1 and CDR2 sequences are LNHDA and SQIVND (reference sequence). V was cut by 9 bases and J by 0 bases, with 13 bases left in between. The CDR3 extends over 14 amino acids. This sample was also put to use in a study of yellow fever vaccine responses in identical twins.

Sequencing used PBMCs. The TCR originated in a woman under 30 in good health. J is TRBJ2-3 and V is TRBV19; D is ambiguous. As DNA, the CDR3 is TGTGCCAGCAGACGCGGCCCTAGCACAGATACGCAGTATTTT. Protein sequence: CASRRGPSTDTQYF.